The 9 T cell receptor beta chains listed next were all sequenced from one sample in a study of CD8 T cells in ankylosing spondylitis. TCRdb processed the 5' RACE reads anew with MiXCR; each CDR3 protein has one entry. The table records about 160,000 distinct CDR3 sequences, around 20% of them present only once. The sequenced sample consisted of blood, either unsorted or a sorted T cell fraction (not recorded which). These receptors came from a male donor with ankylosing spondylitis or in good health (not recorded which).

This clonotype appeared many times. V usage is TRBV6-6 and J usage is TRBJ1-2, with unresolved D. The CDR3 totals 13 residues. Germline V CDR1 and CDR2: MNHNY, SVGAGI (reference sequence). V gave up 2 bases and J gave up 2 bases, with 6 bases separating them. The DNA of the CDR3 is TGTGCCAGCAGTTACCCAGGCAACTATGGCTACACCTTC. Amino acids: CASSYPGNYGYTF.

CDR3 loop: CASSLSVLAKNIQYF. The CDR3 nucleotides are TGTGCCAGCAGCTTATCCGTACTAGCCAAAAACATTCAGTACTTC. This chain joins TRBV7-9 and TRBJ2-4, with D unclear. The CDR3 has 15 residues. V gave up 2 bases and J gave up 0 bases, with 8 bases separating them. Germline CDR1 is SEHNR and CDR2 is FQNEAQ (reference sequence). Using reference TRBV7-9 and TRBJ2-4 for the parts outside the CDR3, the full variable domain is DTGVSQNPRHKITKRGQNVTFRCDPISEHNRLYWYRQTLGQGPEFLTYFQNEAQLEKSRLLSDRFSAERPKGSFSTLEIQRTEQGDSAMYLCASSLSVLAKNIQYFGAGTRLSVL.

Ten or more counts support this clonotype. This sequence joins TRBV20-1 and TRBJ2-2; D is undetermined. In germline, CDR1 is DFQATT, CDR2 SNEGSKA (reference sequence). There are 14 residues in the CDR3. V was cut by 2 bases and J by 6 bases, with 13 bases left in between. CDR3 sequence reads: CSARSQVGAGELFF. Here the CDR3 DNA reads TGCAGTGCTAGATCCCAGGTTGGGGCCGGGGAGCTGTTTTTT.

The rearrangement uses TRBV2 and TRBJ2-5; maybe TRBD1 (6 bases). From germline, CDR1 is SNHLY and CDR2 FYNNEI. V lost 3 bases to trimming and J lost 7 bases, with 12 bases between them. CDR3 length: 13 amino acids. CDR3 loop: CASSDGVGGTQYF. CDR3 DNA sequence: TGTGCCAGCAGTGATGGGGTAGGGGGGACCCAGTACTTC.

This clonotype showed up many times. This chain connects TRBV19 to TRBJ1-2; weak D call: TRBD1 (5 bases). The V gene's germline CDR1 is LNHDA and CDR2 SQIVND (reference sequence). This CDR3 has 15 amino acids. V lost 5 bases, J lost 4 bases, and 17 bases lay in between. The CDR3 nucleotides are TGTGCCAGTAGTCTCCCGGTTGGGGGGTTCTATGGCTACACCTTC. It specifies CASSLPVGGFYGYTF.

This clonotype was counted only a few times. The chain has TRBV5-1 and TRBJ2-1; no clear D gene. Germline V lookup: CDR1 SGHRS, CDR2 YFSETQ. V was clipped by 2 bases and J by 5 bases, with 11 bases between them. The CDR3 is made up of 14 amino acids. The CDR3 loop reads CASSFGPVNNEQFF. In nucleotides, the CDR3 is TGCGCCAGCAGCTTCGGCCCAGTCAACAATGAGCAGTTCTTC.

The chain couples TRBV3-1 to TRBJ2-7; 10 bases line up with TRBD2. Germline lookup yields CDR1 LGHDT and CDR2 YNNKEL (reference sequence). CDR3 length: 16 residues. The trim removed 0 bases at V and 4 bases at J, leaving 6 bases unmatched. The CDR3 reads CASSQEGPSGSYEQYF. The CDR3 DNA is TGTGCCAGCAGCCAAGAGGGCCCTAGCGGGAGTTACGAGCAGTACTTC.

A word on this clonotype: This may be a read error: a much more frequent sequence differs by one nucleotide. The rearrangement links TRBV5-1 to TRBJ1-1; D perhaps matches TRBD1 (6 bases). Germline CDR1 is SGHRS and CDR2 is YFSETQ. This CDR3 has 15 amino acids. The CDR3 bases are TGCGACAGCAGCTTGGCTGGACAGCTGAACACTGAAGCTTTCTTT. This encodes CDSSLAGQLNTEAFF. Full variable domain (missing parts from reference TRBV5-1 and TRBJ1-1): KAGVTQTPRYLIKTRGQQVTLSCSPISGHRSVSWYQQTPGQGLQFLFEYFSETQRNKGNFPGRFSGRQFSNSRSEMNVSTLELGDSALYLCDSSLAGQLNTEAFFGQGTRLTVV.

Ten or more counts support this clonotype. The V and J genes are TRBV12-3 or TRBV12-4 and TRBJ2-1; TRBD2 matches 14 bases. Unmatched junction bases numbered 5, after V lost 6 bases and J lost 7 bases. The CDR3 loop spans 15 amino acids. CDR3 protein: CASSGLAGGRNEQFF. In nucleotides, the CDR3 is TGTGCCAGCAGCGGACTAGCGGGAGGTAGAAATGAGCAGTTCTTC.